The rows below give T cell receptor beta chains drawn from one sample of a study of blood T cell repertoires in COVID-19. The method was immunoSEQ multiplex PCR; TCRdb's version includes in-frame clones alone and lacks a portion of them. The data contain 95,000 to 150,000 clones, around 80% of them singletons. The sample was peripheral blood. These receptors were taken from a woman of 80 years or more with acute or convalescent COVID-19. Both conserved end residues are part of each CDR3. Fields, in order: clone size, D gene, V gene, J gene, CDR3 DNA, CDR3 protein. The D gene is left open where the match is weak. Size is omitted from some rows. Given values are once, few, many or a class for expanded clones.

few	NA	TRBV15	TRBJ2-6	TGTGCCACCAGCAGTTCCCTGGCAGACTTCTCTGGGGCCAACGTCCTGACTTTC	CATSSSLADFSGANVLTF
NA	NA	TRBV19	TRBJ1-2	TGTGCCAGTAGAGCGGGGATCCGAGGGGGCTATGGCTACACCTTC	CASRAGIRGGYGYTF
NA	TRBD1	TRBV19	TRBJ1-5	TGTGCCAGTAGTACGACAGGGGGGAGTCAGCCCCAGCATTTT	CASSTTGGSQPQHF
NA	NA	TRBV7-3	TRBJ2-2	TGTGCCAGCAGCTTAGGTGTAAGGGGGACCGGGGAGCTGTTTTTT	CASSLGVRGTGELFF
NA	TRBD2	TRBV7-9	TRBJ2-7	TGTGCCAGCAGTTCCCCTAGCGGCCCCCCCTACGAGCAGTACTTC	CASSSPSGPPYEQYF
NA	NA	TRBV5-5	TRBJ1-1	TGTGCCAGCAGCTTGGAGCCGAACACTGAAGCTTTCTTT	CASSLEPNTEAFF
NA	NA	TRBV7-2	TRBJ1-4	TGTGCCAGCAGCTTAATTATTCCGAGGCGTGAAAAACTGTTTTTT	CASSLIIPRREKLFF
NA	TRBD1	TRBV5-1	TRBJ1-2	TGCGCCAGCAGCTTGGCCACAGGGGCTTACTATGGCTACACCTTC	CASSLATGAYYGYTF
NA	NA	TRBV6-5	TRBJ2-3	TGTGCCAGCAGTTATTTCGGGACAAGCACAGATACGCAGTATTTT	CASSYFGTSTDTQYF
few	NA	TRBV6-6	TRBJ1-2	TGTGCCAGCAGTCCTCCGGGGGGCTCACACTATGGCTACACCTTC	CASSPPGGSHYGYTF
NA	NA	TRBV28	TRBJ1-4	TGTGCCAGCAGCCCTCAGGGGAAAAATGAAAAACTGTTTTTT	CASSPQGKNEKLFF
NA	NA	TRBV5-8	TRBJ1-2	TGTGCCAGCAGCTTGGAGGGGTATGGCTACACCTTC	CASSLEGYGYTF
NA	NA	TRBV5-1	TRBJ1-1	TGCGCCAGCAGCTTACCTGACTCGAACACTGAAGCTTTCTTT	CASSLPDSNTEAFF
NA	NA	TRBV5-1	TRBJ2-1	TGCGCCAGCAGCCTTGACTATCCAGAGTACAATGAGCAGTTCTTC	CASSLDYPEYNEQFF
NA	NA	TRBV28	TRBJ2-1	TGTGCCAGCAGGAACCTTCGGACTCCCGTTGAGCAGTTCTTC	CASRNLRTPVEQFF
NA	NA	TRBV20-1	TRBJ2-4	TGCAGTGCTAGTCCCCTGGGCCGGACCAAAAACATTCAGTACTTC	CSASPLGRTKNIQYF
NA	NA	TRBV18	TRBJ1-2	TGTGCCAGCTCACCTTTCGACAGTAACTATGGCTACACCTTC	CASSPFDSNYGYTF
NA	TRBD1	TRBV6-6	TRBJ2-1	TGTGCCAGCAGTTCAGGGGGCAATGAGCAGTTCTTC	CASSSGGNEQFF
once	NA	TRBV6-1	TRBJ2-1	TGTGCCAGCAGTGAAGCCGGTTACAATGAGCAGTTCTTC	CASSEAGYNEQFF
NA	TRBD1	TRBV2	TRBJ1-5	TGTGCCAGCAGTAGACAGGGCTCTCAGCCCCAGCATTTT	CASSRQGSQPQHF
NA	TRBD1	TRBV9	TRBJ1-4	TGTGCCAGCAGCACGGGACAGGGGCCAACTAATGAAAAACTGTTTTTT	CASSTGQGPTNEKLFF
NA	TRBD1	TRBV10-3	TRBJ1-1	TGTGCCATCAGTGAAGGACAGGGGGCGCGGAACACTGAAGCTTTCTTT	CAISEGQGARNTEAFF